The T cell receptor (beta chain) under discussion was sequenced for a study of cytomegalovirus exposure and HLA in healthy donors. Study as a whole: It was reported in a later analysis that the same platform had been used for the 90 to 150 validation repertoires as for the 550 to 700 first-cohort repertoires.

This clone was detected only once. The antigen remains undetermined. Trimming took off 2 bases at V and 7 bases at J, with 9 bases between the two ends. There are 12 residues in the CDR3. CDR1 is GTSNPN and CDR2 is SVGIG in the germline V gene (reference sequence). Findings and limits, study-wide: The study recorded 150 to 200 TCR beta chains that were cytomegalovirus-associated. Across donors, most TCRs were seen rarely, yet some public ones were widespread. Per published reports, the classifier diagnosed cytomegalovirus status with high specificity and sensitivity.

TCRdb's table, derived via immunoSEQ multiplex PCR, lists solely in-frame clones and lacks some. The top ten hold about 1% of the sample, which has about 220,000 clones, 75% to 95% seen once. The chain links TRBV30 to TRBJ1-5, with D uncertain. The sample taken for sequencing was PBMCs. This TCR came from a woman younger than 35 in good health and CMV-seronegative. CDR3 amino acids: CAWSRGGQPQHF. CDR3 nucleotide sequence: TGTGCCTGGAGTCGAGGAGGACAGCCCCAGCATTTT.